This T cell receptor (beta chain) emerged from a study of monozygotic twins with inflammatory bowel disease. To note about this clonotype: Its cognate antigen is unknown.

After re-calling the 5' RACE reads, TCRdb lists one entry per CDR3 protein, DNA absent. Here the sample table reports more than 350,000 distinct CDR3 sequences. Germline V gene lookup returns CDR1 LGHNA and CDR2 YSLEER. The CDR3 is 13 residues long. Whole-study findings and limits: Relative clonotype sharing with others was diminished in IBD patients versus healthy twins, particularly with disease activity.

The chain couples TRBV4-3 to TRBJ2-7. Specimen: blood. The TCR was taken from a human donor with ulcerative colitis or Crohn's disease, or a healthy co-twin of an affected twin (not recorded which). Here the CDR3 reads CASSQAFDSEQYF.